This T cell receptor beta chain was obtained from a study of vaccination and CD4 T cells after COVID-19 (dated by TCRdb to the early 2020s). Study-level background: SARS-CoV-2 positivity had been established in the convalescent patients by nasal swab PCR, and mild disease was recorded in several of these patients and severe disease in one. The convalescent cohort comprised six males and four females, including two Hispanic individuals, seven Caucasians, two Asians and one multiracial person. Two doses of either the Pfizer-BioNTech BNT162b2 vaccine (n=8) or the Moderna mRNA-1273 vaccine (n=2) were administered to participants. Post-COVID blood samples were collected from convalescent patients a median of approximately 100 days after diagnosis, with a range of about 30 to 161 days. The time from the second vaccine dose to post-vaccine blood sampling had a median of around 72 days and ranged from about 14 to 241 days. Overlapping spike peptide pools from SARS-CoV-2 and from the common cold coronaviruses HCoV-NL63, HCoV-OC43 and HCoV-229E were used as culture stimuli. As controls, cultures received a CEFX viral epitope pool (the positive control), an HIV-1 Nef peptide pool (the negative control), or no peptide at all. The spike-specific CD4+ TCR repertoire was compared before and after mRNA vaccination in about nine COVID-19 convalescent patients and a handful of infection-naive healthy vaccine recipients.

Library construction relied on PCR. At the Johns Hopkins FTIC core, DNA from the cultured CD4+ T cells underwent TCR sequencing with the Oncomine TCR Beta short-read assay. The QIAamp micro DNA kit was used to extract genomic DNA from the cultured CD4+ T cells. The Oncomine TCR Beta libraries from cultured CD4+ T cells were pooled using unique dual indexes and then sequenced on an Illumina iSeq 100. The published analysis was carried out like this. Non-productive sequences were removed, and CDR3s not starting with C, not ending with F or W, or shorter than 7 amino acids were discarded. Antigen-specific clonotypes were identified using the MANAFEST web application through comparison of peptide-stimulated wells with reference and other culture wells. Positive clones required FDR below 0.05, an odds ratio above 5, and productive frequency above 0.1% in at least two of three replicate wells. A clonotype was classed as cross-reactive if the clonotype showed significant expansion both in SARS-CoV-2 spike wells and in at least one common cold coronavirus spike condition. Using R version 3.6.1, CDR3 homology was evaluated through Levenshtein distances (stringdist) along with unrooted phylogenetic trees (ape). TCRdb itself trimmed the public reads at Q25 with fastp, ran MiXCR and retained productive beta chains. Rows are unified per CDR3 protein, each entry keeping the most common DNA and genes. The V and J calls reflect TCRdb's pipeline rather than the authors' work. The table for this sample lists around 13,000 distinct CDR3 sequences; more than 70% of them were counted only once. 20% to 25% of the sample is held by the ten biggest clonotypes.

Trimming costs V 6 bases and J 5 bases, and their ends lie 16 bases apart. CDR1 is given as MNHNS and CDR2 as SASEGT, both from the germline V gene. Inclusive of the bounding cysteine and phenylalanine, the CDR3 is 14 residues long. The read is trimmed to its CDR3 DNA, 42 bases read in frame from base 1. The sample's treatment or condition, from its label and the paper: approximately 9-day PBMC culture with coronavirus spike peptide pools or control peptides (ViraFEST assay). To expand antigen-specific T cells with peptide pools and then pick out the expanded clonotypes through TCR sequencing, the study relied on the ViraFEST assay. The convalescent patients' positive SARS-CoV-2 PCR tests fell between March and December 2020, which was before the Alpha, Beta and Delta variants emerged in the United States. Each well held under 2.5 million PBMCs cultured in IMDM containing roughly 5.5% human AB serum and around 10 IU/ml IL-2, with 10 ug/ml peptide pools added. Half of the culture medium was replaced with fresh IL-2-containing medium on days 3 and 7. CD4+ T cells were isolated after less than twelve days of culture through negative selection using the EasySep CD4+ T cell isolation kit. Ficoll-Paque Plus gradient centrifugation was used to isolate PBMCs from whole blood, and the isolated PBMCs were then either used fresh or cryopreserved at -140C. Culture conditions were generally each tested in triplicate wells.

This clonotype was seen just once. The antigen it recognizes is unknown. No quality values exist for individual bases; no much larger clone is one base distant. A single read is weak support. The paper as a whole reports these results and caveats: Of the vaccine-specific clones found in convalescent patients, nearly all (304 of 307) were mono-reactive for SARS-CoV-2 spike instead of being cross-reactive with common cold coronaviruses. In convalescent patients, a median roughly 85% of post-vaccine SARS-CoV-2-reactive clones were detected only after vaccination, and vaccine-specific priming was suggested by this finding. Only a relatively small number of convalescent patients were included in the study, and early timepoints following natural infection were not analyzed. Although the median number of SARS-CoV-2-reactive clonotypes went up from around 20 after infection to 35 to 40 after vaccination, the increase was not significant.

The TCR was taken from a human donor who had recovered from COVID-19. The source material was CD4+ T cells from blood, cultured in vitro. The rearrangement joined TRBV6-1 to TRBJ1-2, and perhaps TRBD1 as D gene, on 5 matching bases. The DNA is as follows: TGTGCCAGCAGGACGGGGGAGACTCGGTATGGCTACACCTTC. This yields the protein CASRTGETRYGYTF.